This TCR beta chain was identified during a study of blood T cell repertoires in COVID-19. Across the study: Samples came from the United States, Italy and Spain, spanning acute and convalescent COVID-19. T cells, B-cell-depleted T cells, or PBMCs supplied cDNA or gDNA.

V dropped 4 bases and J dropped 0; count of bases not matched to a gene: 8. CDR3 length: 17 residues. The germline V gene encodes CDR1 SGHTA and CDR2 FQGTGA. As originally analysed: Counts of nucleated cells, estimated from reference gene primer amplification, were obtained. Using immunoSEQ multiplex PCR, the repertoire was profiled, and TCRdb retains in-frame clones only, with some absent. V and J calls and clone size are given by that table; D and trimming were obtained from the DNA. The table includes tens of thousands of clones, about four fifths detected once. Input material: peripheral blood. The origin of this receptor is a woman at least 80 years old with acute or convalescent COVID-19. V and J are TRBV7-3 and TRBJ2-7, with 11 bases that match TRBD2. The CDR3 is CASSSGSGREVSYEQYF. The CDR3 region has the DNA TGTGCCAGCAGCTCAGGTAGCGGGAGGGAAGTCTCCTACGAGCAGTACTTC.